Listed here are 23 T cell receptor beta chains from one sample, sequenced in a study of blood T cell repertoires in COVID-19. Profiled with immunoSEQ multiplex PCR; TCRdb holds only in-frame clones, not every one. The table lists about 210,000 clones, more than 75% of them singletons. Sequencing was performed on peripheral blood. All receptors come from a woman in her 70s with COVID-19, enrolled during active disease.

This clone appeared a single time. An end of the junction differs from the germline gene, which may be a read error. Other DNA sequences in the same sample also yield this CDR3. The chain uses TRBV28 and TRBJ1-5; 10 positions agree with TRBD1. The germline V gene has CDR1 MDHEN and CDR2 SYDVKM. CDR3 length: 16 residues. The CDR3 reads CASSYGQGGPNQPQHF. The CDR3, as DNA: TGTGCCAGCAGTTATGGACAGGGGGGTCCAAATCAGCCCCAACATTTT.

CDR3 region: CASSLTRAGGSADTQYF. CDR3 bases: TGTGCCAGCAGCTTAACGAGAGCGGGAGGGTCCGCAGATACGCAGTATTTT. This chain joins TRBV7-3 and TRBJ2-3; 10 bases map to TRBD2. This CDR3 is 17 amino acids long. The V and J ends lost 0 bases and 4 bases, in that order; junction bases with no gene match: 7. Germline V gene lookup returns CDR1 SGHTA and CDR2 FQGTGA.

The chain couples TRBV5-1 to TRBJ2-5; 7 nucleotides match TRBD2. The CDR3 sequence is 14 residues long. Per the germline V gene, CDR1 is SGHRS and CDR2 is YFSETQ. Trimming at V came to 3 bases and at J to 3 bases, leaving 5 bases not matched to a gene. Here the CDR3 DNA reads TGCGCCAGCAGCTGGGGGACTACCAAAGAGACCCAGTACTTC. This sequence encodes CASSWGTTKETQYF.

The CDR3 region has the DNA TGTGCCAGCTCACCGTCCAAAGAGACCCAGTACTTC. It codes for CASSPSKETQYF. V gene TRBV18 combines with J gene TRBJ2-5; D is uncertain. Germline values: CDR1 KGHSH, CDR2 LQKENI. The V gene lost 3 bases and the J gene lost 3 bases, with 5 bases spanning the gap. The CDR3 covers 12 residues.

This chain connects TRBV11-3 to TRBJ2-7; 10 nucleotides align to TRBD1. V trimming: 5 bases; J trimming: 2 bases; junction bases outside the gene matches: 6. Germline V gene data show CDR1 as SGHNT and CDR2 as YENEEA. This CDR3 is built from 15 residues. Here the CDR3 reads CASSAHGQGAYEQYF. DNA of the CDR3: TGTGCCAGCAGCGCACATGGACAGGGGGCCTACGAGCAGTACTTC.

This chain uses TRBV7-9 with TRBJ2-7; D is uncertain. The CDR3 is 14 residues long. The germline V gene has CDR1 SEHNR and CDR2 FQNEAQ (reference sequence). V gave up 5 bases and J gave up 2 bases, with 13 bases separating them. The CDR3 is CASSPSLAPYEQYF. Here the CDR3 DNA reads TGTGCCAGCAGCCCTTCGTTGGCCCCCTACGAGCAGTACTTC.

The sample holds one count of this clone. The V call is TRBV25-1, the J call TRBJ1-5; unclear D gene. This CDR3 has 13 residues. Trimming cost V 4 bases and J 3 bases, with 7 bases left between them. Looked up from germline, CDR1 is MGHDK and CDR2 is SYGVNS. The CDR3 nucleotides are TGTGCCAGCAGTGGTGCAGTCAATCAGCCCCAGCATTTT. It yields the protein CASSGAVNQPQHF.

This clone was detected once. The chain combines TRBV4-3 with TRBJ2-5; D is unresolved. Deletions cut 1 base from V and 5 bases from J, with 8 bases between. The CDR3 covers 13 residues. Germline CDR1 reads LGHNA; CDR2 reads YSLEER. CDR3 loop: CASSQGRSETQYF. In DNA, the CDR3 is TGCGCCAGCAGCCAAGGGCGGTCGGAGACCCAGTACTTC.

This clone came up a few times. The genes are TRBV5-1 and TRBJ1-4; D not resolved. The CDR3 consists of 14 residues. Germline CDR1 is SGHRS and CDR2 is YFSETQ. The V and J ends lost 4 bases and 4 bases respectively, with 11 bases between them. CDR3 nucleotide sequence: TGCGCCAGCAGCCCTACTGGAGGTAATGAAAAACTGTTTTTT. Translated: CASSPTGGNEKLFF.

This clone was detected once. CDR3 amino acids: CASSADRGNGYTF. CDR3 coding DNA: TGTGCCAGCAGCGCGGACAGGGGAAACGGCTACACCTTC. V usage is TRBV7-3 and J usage is TRBJ1-2; 9 bases line up with TRBD1. Trimming removed 5 bases from V and 8 bases from J; junction bases left unmatched: 6. The CDR3 extends over 13 amino acids. Germline values: CDR1 SGHTA, CDR2 FQGTGA.

The J gene is TRBJ2-7, the V gene TRBV5-1; weak D call: TRBD2 (6 bases). The V end lost 7 bases, the J end lost 0 bases, and 17 bases lay between the germline ends. CDR3 length equals 15 residues. Germline assignment: CDR1 SGHRS and CDR2 YFSETQ. CDR3 nucleotide sequence: TGCGCCAGCCTCGCGATAGCGGAGAGCTCCTACGAGCAGTACTTC. Protein product: CASLAIAESSYEQYF.

The chain joins TRBV27 to TRBJ2-2; TRBD1 might be the D (6 bases). Germline values: CDR1 MNHEY, CDR2 SMNVEV (reference sequence). CDR3 length: 15 amino acids. V was shortened by 6 bases and J by 4 bases, with 15 bases between the two germline ends. The CDR3 nucleotides are TGTGCCAGCAGGCCTAGACAGGTTGCCACCGGGGAGCTGTTTTTT. Translation: CASRPRQVATGELFF.

The rearrangement joins TRBV6-5 to TRBJ2-4, with D unresolved. The germline V gene encodes CDR1 MNHEY and CDR2 SVGAGI. This CDR3 spans 13 amino acids. Trimming removed 6 bases from V and 8 bases from J, with 14 bases in between. The CDR3 reads CASRPRPRDIQYF. The CDR3 DNA is TGTGCCAGCAGACCCCGGCCTAGAGACATTCAGTACTTC.

V is TRBV24-1 and J is TRBJ2-1; 12 nucleotides match TRBD2. V dropped 10 bases and J dropped 9; count of bases not matched to a gene: 12. Germline V CDR1 and CDR2: KGHDR, SFDVKD. This CDR3 comprises 15 residues. In DNA form, the CDR3 reads TGTGCCACTTCGTCTAGCGGGAGGGGGAAAGGTGAGCAGTTCTTC. Its protein product is CATSSSGRGKGEQFF.

The chain is built from TRBV28 and TRBJ1-5, with 7 bases identical to TRBD1. The CDR3 spans 19 residues. J gave up 2 bases and V 4 bases, and 17 bases lay outside the gene matches. Germline CDR1 reads MDHEN; CDR2 reads SYDVKM. CDR3 residues: CASSSPGQPLRVGNQPQHF. The CDR3 DNA reads as TGTGCCAGCAGTTCCCCGGGACAGCCGCTGCGGGTGGGCAATCAGCCCCAGCATTTT.

The chain couples TRBV6-5 to TRBJ2-7, with D perhaps matching TRBD2 (5 bases). Germline lookup yields CDR1 MNHEY and CDR2 SVGAGI. This CDR3 spans 14 amino acids. Trimming stripped 2 bases from V and 6 bases from J, with 14 bases between. The CDR3 bases are TGTGCCAGCAGTTACGGGCGGGCTACAATCGAGCAGTACTTC. It specifies CASSYGRATIEQYF.

The chain links TRBV5-1 to TRBJ2-1; 8 bases map to TRBD2. The V and J ends lost 0 bases and 5 bases, in that order; junction bases with no gene match: 4. CDR1 SGHRS and CDR2 YFSETQ come from the germline V gene. The CDR3 is 15 residues long. The DNA of the CDR3 is TGCGCCAGCAGCTTGGAACTAGCGGCGAACAATGAGCAGTTCTTC. Protein: CASSLELAANNEQFF.

The J gene is TRBJ1-4, the V gene TRBV5-1; 7 nucleotides match TRBD1. V was pared by 3 bases and J by 4 bases, with 6 bases of the junction left unmatched. The germline V gene has CDR1 SGHRS and CDR2 YFSETQ. The CDR3 consists of 15 residues. CDR3 protein: CASSSSGQLNEKLFF. As DNA, the CDR3 is TGCGCCAGCAGCTCCTCGGGACAGCTTAATGAAAAACTGTTTTTT.

This clone was seen more than once but under ten times. Other DNA sequences within the sample encode an identical CDR3. J is TRBJ1-6 and V is TRBV10-1; 9 bases line up with TRBD1. V shed 3 bases, J shed 7 bases, and the junction held 1 base outside the gene matches. The CDR3 loop spans 14 amino acids. The V gene's germline CDR1 is WNHNN and CDR2 SYGVQD (reference sequence). This CDR3 reads CASSDGTGNSPLHF. The CDR3 DNA reads TGCGCCAGCAGTGACGGGACAGGGAATTCACCCCTCCACTTT.

The V call is TRBV19, the J call TRBJ2-3, with 10 nucleotides matching TRBD2. The CDR3 covers 16 residues. The germline V gene encodes CDR1 LNHDA and CDR2 SQIVND (reference sequence). The V and J ends lost 5 bases and 3 bases, in that order; junction bases with no gene match: 8. The CDR3 DNA reads as TGTGCCAGTAGTTCATTGGGAGCGGGAGGGACAGATACGCAGTATTTT. Protein sequence: CASSSLGAGGTDTQYF.

This clone is a singleton in its sample. A junction end diverges from the germline sequence, so it may reflect a read error. The gene calls are TRBV28 and TRBJ1-5; D unresolved. CDR1 MDHEN and CDR2 SYDVKM come from the germline V gene. The CDR3 totals 14 residues. The CDR3 DNA sequence: TGTGCCAGCAGTTTGCCGGGGAGCACTCAGCCCCAGCATTTT. It encodes CASSLPGSTQPQHF.

The chain has TRBV30 and TRBJ2-7; 13 nucleotides agree with TRBD2. The CDR3 has 15 amino acids. V was clipped by 1 base and J by 4 bases; unmatched bases: 4. Germline assignment: CDR1 GTSNPN and CDR2 SVGIG (reference sequence). DNA of the CDR3: TGTGCCTGGAGTGCGGGACTAGCGGGGCCATACGAGCAGTACTTC. It encodes CAWSAGLAGPYEQYF.

This clone has just one count. The chain joins TRBV4-2 to TRBJ1-2, with D perhaps TRBD1 (6 bases). The CDR3 contains 17 residues. V was shortened by 1 base and J by 4 bases, with 19 bases between the two germline ends. The V gene's germline CDR1 is LGHNA and CDR2 YNFKEQ. CDR3 coding DNA: TGTGCCAGCAGCCAAGCCGGGAATCAGGGGTCAATCTATGGCTACACCTTC. Amino acid sequence: CASSQAGNQGSIYGYTF.